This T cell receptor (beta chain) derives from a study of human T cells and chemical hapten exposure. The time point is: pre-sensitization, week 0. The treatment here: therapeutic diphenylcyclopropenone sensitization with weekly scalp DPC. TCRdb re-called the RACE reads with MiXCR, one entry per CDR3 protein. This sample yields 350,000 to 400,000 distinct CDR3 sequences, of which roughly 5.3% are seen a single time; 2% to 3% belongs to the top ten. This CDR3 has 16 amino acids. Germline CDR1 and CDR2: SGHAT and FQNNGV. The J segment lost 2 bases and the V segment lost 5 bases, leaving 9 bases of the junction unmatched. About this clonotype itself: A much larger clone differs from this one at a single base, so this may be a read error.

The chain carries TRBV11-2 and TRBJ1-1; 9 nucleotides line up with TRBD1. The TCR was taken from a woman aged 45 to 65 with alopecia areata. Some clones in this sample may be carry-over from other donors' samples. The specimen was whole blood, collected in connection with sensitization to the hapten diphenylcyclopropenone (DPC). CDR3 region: CASSPRTGEINTEAFF. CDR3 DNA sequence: TGTGCCAGCAGCCCCAGGACAGGGGAGATCAACACTGAAGCTTTCTTT.